This T cell receptor (beta chain) derives from a study of T cells in Graves' hyperthyroidism and ophthalmopathy. V shed 6 bases and J 0 bases; nucleotides not matched to a gene: 16. CDR1 is DFQATT and CDR2 is SNEGSKA in the germline V gene (reference sequence). This CDR3 comprises 19 residues. Ten or more counts support this clonotype. The antigen is undetermined. It was uncontrolled infection, other autoimmune disease, pregnancy or lactation that excluded patients. Used for diagnoses were clinical symptoms, serum thyroxine and TRAb, thyroid ultrasound and orbital computed tomography. RNA transcripts gave rise to amplified TCR beta CDR3 regions. HTBI primers were used for first-round RT-PCR of the TCR CDR3. TCRdb recomputed calls from the multiplex PCR reads with MiXCR, one row per CDR3 protein. The sample shows about 560,000 distinct CDR3 sequences, roughly a sixth of them seen only once. Study results and limitations: Most thyroid-expanded clonotypes above 0.001 were also found in blood.

This sequence was found in a woman under 30 with Graves' hyperthyroidism. V and J are TRBV20-1 and TRBJ2-7; 14 bases agree with TRBD2. What was sequenced was blood. The CDR3 protein is CSALPLTSGGAGSSYEQYF. The CDR3 coding sequence is TGCAGTGCCTTGCCACTGACTAGCGGGGGGGCGGGCAGCTCCTACGAGCAGTACTTC.